This TCR beta chain was documented in a study of cytomegalovirus exposure and HLA in healthy donors. General study findings and limits: Accurate prediction of HLA-A and HLA-B alleles (for most subjects) was reportedly achieved from TCR beta sequences. Differences between HLA loci emerged in a later analysis of TCR association rates, with DRB1 most and HLA-C fewest.

The PCR contained 60 Vbeta and 13 Jbeta primers. TCRdb's copy holds only in-frame clones and misses some; the assay was immunoSEQ multiplex PCR. The profile shows 150,000 to 200,000 clones, around 77% of them singletons. Trimming removed 1 base at V and 2 bases at J, with 9 bases between. CDR3 length: 14 amino acids. CDR1 SGHRS and CDR2 YFSETQ come from the germline V gene. Notes on this clone: Its antigen is unidentified.

The sample was PBMCs. The receptor was isolated from a woman aged 25 to 39 in good health and CMV-seronegative. The chain has TRBV5-1 and TRBJ1-1, with D possibly being TRBD1 (6 bases). The CDR3 DNA follows: TGCGCCAGCAGCTTGACAGGGTCTAACACTGAAGCTTTCTTT. Amino acid sequence: CASSLTGSNTEAFF.